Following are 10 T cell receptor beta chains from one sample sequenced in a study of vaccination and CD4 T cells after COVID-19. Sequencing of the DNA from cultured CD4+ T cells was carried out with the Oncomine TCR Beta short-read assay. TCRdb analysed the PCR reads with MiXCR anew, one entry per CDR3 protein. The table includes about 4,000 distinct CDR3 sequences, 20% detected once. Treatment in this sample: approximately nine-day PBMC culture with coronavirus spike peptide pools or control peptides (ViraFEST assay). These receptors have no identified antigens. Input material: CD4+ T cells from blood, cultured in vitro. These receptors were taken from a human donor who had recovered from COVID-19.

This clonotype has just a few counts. CDR3 coding DNA: TGTGCCAGCAGCCAGGCGCCGGGAATCGGGGAGCTGTTTTTT. This sequence encodes CASSQAPGIGELFF. The rearrangement joins TRBV11-3 to TRBJ2-2; maybe TRBD2 (5 bases). Deletions cut 5 bases from V and 7 bases from J, with 14 bases between. The CDR3 covers 14 residues. In germline, CDR1 is SGHNT, CDR2 YENEEA.

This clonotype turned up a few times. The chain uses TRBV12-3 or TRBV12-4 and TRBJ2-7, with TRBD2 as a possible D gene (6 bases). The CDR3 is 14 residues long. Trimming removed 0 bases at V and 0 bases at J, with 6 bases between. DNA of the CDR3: TGTGCCAGCAGTTTAGCGGGGGGCTCCTACGAGCAGTACTTC. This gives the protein CASSLAGGSYEQYF.

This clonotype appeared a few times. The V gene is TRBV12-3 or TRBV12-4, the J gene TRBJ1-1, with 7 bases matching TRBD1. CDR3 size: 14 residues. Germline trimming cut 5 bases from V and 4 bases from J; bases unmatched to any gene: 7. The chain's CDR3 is CASSGQAWSTEAFF. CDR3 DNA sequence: TGTGCCAGCAGTGGACAGGCATGGTCCACTGAAGCTTTCTTT.

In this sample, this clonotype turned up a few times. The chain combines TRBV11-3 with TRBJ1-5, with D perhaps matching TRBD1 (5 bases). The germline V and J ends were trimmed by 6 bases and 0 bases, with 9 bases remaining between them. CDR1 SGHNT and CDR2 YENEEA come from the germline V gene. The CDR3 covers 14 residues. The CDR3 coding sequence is TGTGCCAGCAGGGCAGGGTATAGCAATCAGCCCCAGCATTTT. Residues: CASRAGYSNQPQHF.

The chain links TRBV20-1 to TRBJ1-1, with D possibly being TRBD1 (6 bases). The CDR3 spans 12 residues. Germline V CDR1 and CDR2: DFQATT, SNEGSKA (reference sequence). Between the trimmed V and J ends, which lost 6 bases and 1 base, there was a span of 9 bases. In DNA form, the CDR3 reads TGCAGTGCGGGACACCCGAACACTGAAGCTTTCTTT. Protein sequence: CSAGHPNTEAFF.

In DNA, the CDR3 is TGTGCCAGCAGCTTAGGGCTTTCTTACACTGAAGCTTTCTTT. Translated: CASSLGLSYTEAFF. The chain combines TRBV7-9 with TRBJ1-1; D is unresolved. V was clipped by 1 base and J by 3 bases, with 9 bases between them. Germline assignment: CDR1 SEHNR and CDR2 FQNEAQ (reference sequence). The CDR3 extends over 14 amino acids.

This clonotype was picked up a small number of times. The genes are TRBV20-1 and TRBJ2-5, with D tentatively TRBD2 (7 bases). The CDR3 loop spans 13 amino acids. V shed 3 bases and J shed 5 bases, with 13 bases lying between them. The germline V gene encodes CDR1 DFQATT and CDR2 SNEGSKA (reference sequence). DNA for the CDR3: TGCAGTGCTAGTCGGGGGGCCTGGGAGACCCAGTACTTC. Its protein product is CSASRGAWETQYF.

CDR3 amino acids: CASSVVAGGFDMNTEAFF. CDR3 sequence (DNA): TGTGCCAGCAGCGTGGTCGCAGGGGGCTTCGACATGAACACTGAAGCTTTCTTT. The V gene is TRBV5-5, the J gene TRBJ1-1; 8 nucleotides match TRBD1. CDR1 and CDR2 (germline): SGHKS, YYEKEE (reference sequence). This CDR3 contains 18 residues. The junction had 14 bases not matched to a gene; V was cut back by 4 bases and J by 0 bases.

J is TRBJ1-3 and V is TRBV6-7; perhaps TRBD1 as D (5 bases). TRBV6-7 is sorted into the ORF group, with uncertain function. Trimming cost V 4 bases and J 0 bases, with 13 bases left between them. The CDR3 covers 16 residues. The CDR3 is CASSFPDSHSGNTIYF. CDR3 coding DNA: TGTGCCAGCAGTTTCCCTGACAGCCACTCTGGAAACACCATATATTTT.

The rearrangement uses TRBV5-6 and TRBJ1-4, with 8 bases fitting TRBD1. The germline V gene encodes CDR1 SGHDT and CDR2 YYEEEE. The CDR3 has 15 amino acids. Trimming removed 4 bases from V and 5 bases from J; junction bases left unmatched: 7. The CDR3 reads CASSQRDRRNEKLFF. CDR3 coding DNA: TGTGCCAGCAGCCAGCGGGACAGGAGGAATGAAAAACTGTTTTTT.